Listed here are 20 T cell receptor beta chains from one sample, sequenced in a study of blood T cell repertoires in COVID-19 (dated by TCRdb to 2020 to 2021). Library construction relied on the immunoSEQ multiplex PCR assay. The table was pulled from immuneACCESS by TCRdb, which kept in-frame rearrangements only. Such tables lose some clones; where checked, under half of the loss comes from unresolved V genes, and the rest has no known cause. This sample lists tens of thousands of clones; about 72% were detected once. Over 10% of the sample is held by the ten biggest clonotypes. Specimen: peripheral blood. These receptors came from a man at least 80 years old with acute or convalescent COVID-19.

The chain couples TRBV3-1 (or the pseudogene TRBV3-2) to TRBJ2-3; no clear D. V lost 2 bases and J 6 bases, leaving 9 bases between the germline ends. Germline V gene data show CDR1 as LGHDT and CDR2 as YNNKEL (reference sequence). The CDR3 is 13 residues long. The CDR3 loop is CASSQISADTQYF. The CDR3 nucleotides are TGTGCCAGCAGCCAAATCTCTGCGGATACGCAGTATTTT.

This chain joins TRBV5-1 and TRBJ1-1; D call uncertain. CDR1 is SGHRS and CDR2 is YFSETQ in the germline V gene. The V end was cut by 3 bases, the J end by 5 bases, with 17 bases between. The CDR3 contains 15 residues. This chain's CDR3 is CASSSLSTGGTEAFF. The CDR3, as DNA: TGCGCCAGCAGCTCGCTATCGACTGGCGGGACTGAAGCTTTCTTT.

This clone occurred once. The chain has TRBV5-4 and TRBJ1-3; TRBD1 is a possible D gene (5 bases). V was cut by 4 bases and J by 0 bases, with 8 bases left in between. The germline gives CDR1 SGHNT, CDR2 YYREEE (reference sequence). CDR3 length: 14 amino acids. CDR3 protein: CASSPDISGNTIYF. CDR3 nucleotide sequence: TGTGCCAGCAGCCCGGACATCTCTGGAAACACCATATATTTT.

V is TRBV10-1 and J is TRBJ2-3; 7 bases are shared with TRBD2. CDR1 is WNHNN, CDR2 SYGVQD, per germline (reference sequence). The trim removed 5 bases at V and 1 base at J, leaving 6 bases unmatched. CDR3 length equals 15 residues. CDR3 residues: CASSTSESGTDTQYF. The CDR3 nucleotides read TGCGCCAGCAGTACTAGCGAGTCTGGCACAGATACGCAGTATTTT.

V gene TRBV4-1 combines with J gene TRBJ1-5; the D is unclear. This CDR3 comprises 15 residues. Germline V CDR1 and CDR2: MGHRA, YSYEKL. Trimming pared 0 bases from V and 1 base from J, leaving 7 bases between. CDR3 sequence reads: CASSQDPLSNQPQHF. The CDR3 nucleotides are TGCGCCAGCAGCCAAGATCCCCTAAGCAATCAGCCCCAGCATTTT.

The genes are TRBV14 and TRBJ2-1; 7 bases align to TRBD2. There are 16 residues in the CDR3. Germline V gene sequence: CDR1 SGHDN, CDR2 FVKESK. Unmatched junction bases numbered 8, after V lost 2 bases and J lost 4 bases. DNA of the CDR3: TGTGCCAGCAGCCAAACAGTATCAGCGGGGTACAATGAGCAGTTCTTC. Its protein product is CASSQTVSAGYNEQFF.

CDR3 nucleotides: TGTGCCAGCTCACAAGGACAGGAGTCCTCCGGACGAGCTTTCTTT. Translating it yields CASSQGQESSGRAFF. V gene TRBV18 combines with J gene TRBJ1-1, with TRBD1 matching over 7 bases. With 4 bases clipped from V and 10 bases from J, the junction kept 15 bases outside the gene matches. This CDR3 comprises 15 residues. Germline V gene sequence: CDR1 KGHSH, CDR2 LQKENI.

The CDR3 region is CASSRGQSNQPQHF. CDR3 bases: TGTGCCAGCAGCCGGGGACAGAGCAATCAGCCCCAGCATTTT. This sequence joins TRBV3-1 (or the pseudogene TRBV3-2) and TRBJ1-5; 7 nucleotides align to TRBD1. After removal of 4 bases from V and 1 base from J, the junction contained 1 base not matched to a gene. This CDR3 has 14 amino acids. Germline V gene lookup returns CDR1 LGHDT and CDR2 YNNKEL (reference sequence).

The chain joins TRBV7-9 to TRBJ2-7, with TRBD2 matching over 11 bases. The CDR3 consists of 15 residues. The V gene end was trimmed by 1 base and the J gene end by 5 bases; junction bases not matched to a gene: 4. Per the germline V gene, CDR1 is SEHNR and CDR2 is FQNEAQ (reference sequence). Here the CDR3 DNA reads TGTGCCAGCAGCTTAGGTAGCGGGGGGGCCAACGAGCAGTACTTC. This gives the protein CASSLGSGGANEQYF.

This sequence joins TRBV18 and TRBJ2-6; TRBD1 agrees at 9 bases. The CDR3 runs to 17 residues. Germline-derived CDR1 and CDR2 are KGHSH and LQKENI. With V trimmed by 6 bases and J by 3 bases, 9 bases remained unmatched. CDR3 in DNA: TGTGCCAGCTCGGGACAGGGCCCGGGTGTTGGGGCCAACGTCCTGACTTTC. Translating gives CASSGQGPGVGANVLTF.

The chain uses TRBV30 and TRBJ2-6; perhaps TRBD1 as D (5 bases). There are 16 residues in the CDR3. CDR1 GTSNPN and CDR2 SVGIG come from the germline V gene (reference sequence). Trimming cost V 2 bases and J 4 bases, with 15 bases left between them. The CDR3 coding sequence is TGTGCCTGGAGTATCAGGGCCTTCGGGGGGGCCAACGTCCTGACTTTC. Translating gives CAWSIRAFGGANVLTF. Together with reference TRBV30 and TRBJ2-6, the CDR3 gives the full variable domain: SQTIHQWPATLVQPVGSPLSLECTVEGTSNPNLYWYRQAAGRGLQLLFYSVGIGQISSEVPQNLSASRPQDRQFILSSKKLLLSDSGFYLCAWSIRAFGGANVLTFGAGSRLTVL.

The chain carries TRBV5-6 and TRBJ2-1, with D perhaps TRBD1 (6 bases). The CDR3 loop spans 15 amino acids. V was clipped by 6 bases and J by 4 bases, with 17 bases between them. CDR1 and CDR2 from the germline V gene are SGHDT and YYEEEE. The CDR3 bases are TGTGCCAGCACCTCGGAGGACAGCGCGTACAATGAGCAGTTCTTC. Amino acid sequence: CASTSEDSAYNEQFF.

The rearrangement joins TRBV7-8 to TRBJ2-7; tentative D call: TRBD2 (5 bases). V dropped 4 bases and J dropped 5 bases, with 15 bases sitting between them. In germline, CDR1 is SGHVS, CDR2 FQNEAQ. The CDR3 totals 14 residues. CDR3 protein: CASSSGRGSNEQYF. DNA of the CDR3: TGTGCCAGCAGCTCAGGTCGGGGTTCCAACGAGCAGTACTTC.

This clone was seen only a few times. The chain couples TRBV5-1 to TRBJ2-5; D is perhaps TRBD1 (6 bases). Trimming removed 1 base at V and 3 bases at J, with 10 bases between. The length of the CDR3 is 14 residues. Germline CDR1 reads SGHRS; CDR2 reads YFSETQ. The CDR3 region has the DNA TGCGCCAGCAGCTTGAAAACAGGGAAAGAGACCCAGTACTTC. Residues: CASSLKTGKETQYF.

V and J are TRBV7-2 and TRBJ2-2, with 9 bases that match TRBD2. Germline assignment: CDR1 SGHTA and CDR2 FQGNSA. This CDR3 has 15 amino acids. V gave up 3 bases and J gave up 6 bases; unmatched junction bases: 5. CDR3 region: CASSLAGGLAGELFF. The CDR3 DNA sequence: TGTGCCAGCAGCTTGGCGGGGGGGTTGGCCGGGGAGCTGTTTTTT.

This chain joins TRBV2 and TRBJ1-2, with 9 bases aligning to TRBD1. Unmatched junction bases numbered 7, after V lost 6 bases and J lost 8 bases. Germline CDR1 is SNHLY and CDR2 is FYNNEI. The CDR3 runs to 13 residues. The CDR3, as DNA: TGTGCCAGCAGCCGGGGACAGGGCTTAGGCTACACCTTC. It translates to CASSRGQGLGYTF.

The CDR3 spells CSVAGQRGPNYGYTF. The DNA of the CDR3 is TGCAGCGTTGCGGGACAACGGGGACCTAACTATGGCTACACCTTC. This chain links TRBV29-1 with TRBJ1-2; weak D call: TRBD1 (6 bases). The length of the CDR3 is 15 residues. V gave up 4 bases and J gave up 0 bases, with 15 bases separating them. Germline CDR1 reads SQVTM; CDR2 reads ANQGSEA.

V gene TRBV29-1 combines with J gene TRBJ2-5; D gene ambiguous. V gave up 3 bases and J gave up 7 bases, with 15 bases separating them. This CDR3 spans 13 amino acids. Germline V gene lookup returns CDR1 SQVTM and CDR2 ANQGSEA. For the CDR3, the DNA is TGCAGCGTTGATGTTGAGCGAGATGGGACCCAGTACTTC. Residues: CSVDVERDGTQYF.

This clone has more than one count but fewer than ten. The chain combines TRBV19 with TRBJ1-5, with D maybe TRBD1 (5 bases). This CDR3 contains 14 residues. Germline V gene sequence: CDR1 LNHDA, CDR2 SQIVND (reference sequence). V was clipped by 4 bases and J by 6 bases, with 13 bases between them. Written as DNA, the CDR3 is TGTGCCAGTAGTAATGAAGGGGCGATTCAGCCCCAGCATTTT. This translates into CASSNEGAIQPQHF.

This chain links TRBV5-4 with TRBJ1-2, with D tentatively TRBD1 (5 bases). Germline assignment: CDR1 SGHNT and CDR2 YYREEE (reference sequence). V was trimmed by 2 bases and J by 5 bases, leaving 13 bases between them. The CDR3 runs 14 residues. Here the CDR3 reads CASSFQGISYGYTF. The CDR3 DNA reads TGTGCCAGCAGCTTCCAGGGAATATCATATGGCTACACCTTC.